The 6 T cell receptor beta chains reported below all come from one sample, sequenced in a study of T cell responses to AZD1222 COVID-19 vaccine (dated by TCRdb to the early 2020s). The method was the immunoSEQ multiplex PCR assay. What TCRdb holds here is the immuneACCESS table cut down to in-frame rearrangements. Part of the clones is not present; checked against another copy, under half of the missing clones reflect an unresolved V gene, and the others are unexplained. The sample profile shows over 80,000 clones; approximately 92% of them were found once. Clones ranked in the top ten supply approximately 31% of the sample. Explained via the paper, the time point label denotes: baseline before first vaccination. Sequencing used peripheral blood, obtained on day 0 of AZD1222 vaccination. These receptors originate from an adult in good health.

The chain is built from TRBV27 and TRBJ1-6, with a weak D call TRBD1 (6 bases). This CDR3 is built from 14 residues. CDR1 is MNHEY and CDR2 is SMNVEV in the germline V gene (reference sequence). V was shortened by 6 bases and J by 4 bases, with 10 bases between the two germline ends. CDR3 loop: CASRDSHYNSPLHF. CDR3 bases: TGTGCCAGCAGGGACAGCCATTATAATTCACCCCTCCACTTT.

The CDR3 spells CACRRGGVGEQYF. The DNA for the CDR3 is TGTGCCTGCCGACGGGGGGGAGTCGGCGAGCAGTACTTC. The J gene is TRBJ2-7, the V gene TRBV30, with 8 positions matching TRBD2. Trimming at V came to 6 bases and at J to 6 bases, leaving 10 bases not matched to a gene. In germline, CDR1 is GTSNPN, CDR2 SVGIG (reference sequence). The CDR3 is 13 residues long.

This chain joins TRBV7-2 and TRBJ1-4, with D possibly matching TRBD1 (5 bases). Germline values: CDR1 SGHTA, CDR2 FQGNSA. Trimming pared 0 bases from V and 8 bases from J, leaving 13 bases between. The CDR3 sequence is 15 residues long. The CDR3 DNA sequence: TGTGCCAGCAGCTTAGCGGTAGGGGTGAGCGAAAAACTGTTTTTT. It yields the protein CASSLAVGVSEKLFF.

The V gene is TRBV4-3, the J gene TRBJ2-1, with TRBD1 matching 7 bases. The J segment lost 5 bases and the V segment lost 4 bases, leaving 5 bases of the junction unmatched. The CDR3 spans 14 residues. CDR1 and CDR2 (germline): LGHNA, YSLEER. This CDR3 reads CASSPRTGDNEQFF. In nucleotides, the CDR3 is TGCGCCAGCAGCCCTCGGACAGGAGACAATGAGCAGTTCTTC.

CDR3 sequence: CAWKREGEKLFF. The CDR3 DNA follows: TGTGCCTGGAAGAGGGAAGGAGAAAAACTGTTTTTT. The gene calls are TRBV30 and TRBJ1-4; no definite D call. With 4 bases removed from V and 8 bases from J, the gap between germline ends came to 11 bases. Germline loops: CDR1 GTSNPN, CDR2 SVGIG (reference sequence). This CDR3 region has 12 residues.

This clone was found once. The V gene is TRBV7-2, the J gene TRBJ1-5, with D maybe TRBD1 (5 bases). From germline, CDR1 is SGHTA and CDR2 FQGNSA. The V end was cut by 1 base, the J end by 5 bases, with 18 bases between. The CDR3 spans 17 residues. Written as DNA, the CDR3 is TGTGCCAGCAGCTTAGACACGACAGCAAAAAGAGATCAGCCCCAGCATTTT. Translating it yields CASSLDTTAKRDQPQHF.